This T cell receptor (beta chain) was captured in a study of T cells in Graves' hyperthyroidism and ophthalmopathy. The CDR3 regions of TCR beta were amplified from RNA transcripts. The HTBI primer set was used in a first-round RT-PCR of the TCR CDR3. Each CDR3 protein gets one entry after TCRdb re-called the multiplex PCR reads with MiXCR. The sample lists some 500,000 distinct CDR3 sequences, approximately 15% occurring once. The V segment lost 6 bases and the J segment 5 bases; nucleotides outside the gene matches: 8. The CDR3 is 14 amino acids. Germline CDR1 is MNHNS and CDR2 is SASEGT. This clonotype came up a few times.

The sample was blood. The V call is TRBV6-1, the J call TRBJ1-1; 8 nucleotides agree with TRBD1. This sequence was found in a woman aged 18-29 years with Graves' hyperthyroidism. Here the CDR3 reads CASRPGQGLTEAFF. In nucleotides, the CDR3 is TGTGCCAGCAGGCCAGGACAGGGTTTGACTGAAGCTTTCTTT.